This entry lists 23 T cell receptor beta chains sequenced from one sample in a study of T cells after yellow fever vaccination. Using its own MiXCR run on the 5' RACE reads, TCRdb lists one record per CDR3 protein. The data hold approximately 350,000 distinct CDR3 sequences, with around a tenth observed a single time. This specimen consisted of PBMCs, obtained on the day of the first yellow fever vaccination. The receptors derive from a young man who received the YFV17D yellow fever vaccine.

The rearrangement uses TRBV20-1 and TRBJ2-5; D tentatively fits TRBD1 or TRBD2 (5 bases each). Germline V gene lookup returns CDR1 DFQATT and CDR2 SNEGSKA (reference sequence). Trimming shortened V by 7 bases and J by 5 bases, and 17 bases separated the two germline ends. This CDR3 is built from 13 residues. The CDR3 protein is CSDRDPTRETQYF. CDR3 sequence (DNA): TGCAGTGACCGGGACCCCACTAGGGAGACCCAGTACTTC.

This chain connects TRBV4-3 to TRBJ1-1; the D is unclear. With 1 base removed from V and 4 bases from J, the gap between germline ends came to 13 bases. In germline, CDR1 is LGHNA, CDR2 YSLEER. The CDR3 has 15 amino acids. The CDR3 region has the DNA TGCGCCAGCAGCCAAGGGTCCAGAATGAGCACTGAAGCTTTCTTT. Its protein is CASSQGSRMSTEAFF.

This clonotype showed up just a few times. The rearrangement joins TRBV7-8 to TRBJ2-1; TRBD1 matches at 9 bases. The V and J ends lost 5 bases and 7 bases, in that order; junction bases with no gene match: 6. CDR1 and CDR2 (germline): SGHVS, FQNEAQ. The CDR3 spans 14 residues. The CDR3: CASSTRDRANEQFF. The CDR3 nucleotides read TGTGCCAGCAGCACCCGGGACAGGGCGAATGAGCAGTTCTTC.

On this clonotype itself: Because it lacks the conserved phenylalanine or tryptophan at the end, this CDR3 is likely a read error. This chain uses TRBV18 with TRBJ2-6, with D uncertain. Germline assignment: CDR1 KGHSH and CDR2 LQKENI. V was trimmed by 1 base and J by 2 bases, leaving 6 bases between them. The CDR3 is 15 residues long. CDR3 protein: CASSPLGTGANVLTY. For the CDR3, the DNA is TGTGCCAGCTCACCACTGGGGACTGGGGCCAACGTCCTGACTTAC.

Concerning this clonotype itself: The junction departs from the called germline gene at one end, perhaps through a read error. V is TRBV3-1 and J is TRBJ1-1; D is unclear. The CDR3 contains 15 residues. CDR1 is LGHDT and CDR2 is YNNKEL in the germline V gene (reference sequence). DNA of the CDR3: TGTGCCGGCAGCCCCCTCGCGGGGAGGAACACTGAAGCTTTCTTT. Its protein product is CAGSPLAGRNTEAFF.

The sample holds a few counts of this clonotype. The rearrangement joins TRBV4-1 to TRBJ2-1; TRBD1 aligns across 12 bases. This CDR3 has 16 amino acids. Germline loops: CDR1 MGHRA, CDR2 YSYEKL. Losses at the gene ends were 1 base for V and 7 bases for J; bases not matched to a gene: 5. CDR3 nucleotides: TGCGCCAGCAGCCAAGTGGGACAGGGGGCATCGAATGAGCAGTTCTTC. Translation: CASSQVGQGASNEQFF.

This chain joins TRBV2 and TRBJ2-5; 7 bases match TRBD1. The CDR3 totals 13 residues. V shed 8 bases and J 2 bases; nucleotides not matched to a gene: 5. Germline loops: CDR1 SNHLY, CDR2 FYNNEI. CDR3 protein: CASEQGIQETQYF. The CDR3 nucleotides are TGTGCCAGCGAACAGGGGATACAAGAGACCCAGTACTTC. Combining the CDR3 with reference TRBV2 and TRBJ2-5 gives the whole variable domain EPEVTQTPSHQVTQMGQEVILRCVPISNHLYFYWYRQILGQKVEFLVSFYNNEISEKSEIFDDQFSVERPDGSNFTLKIRSTKLEDSAMYFCASEQGIQETQYFGPGTRLLVL.

The gene calls are TRBV5-1 and TRBJ1-3; D ambiguous. The CDR3 is 14 residues long. The germline gives CDR1 SGHRS, CDR2 YFSETQ. Trimming pared 1 base from V and 0 bases from J, leaving 5 bases between. The CDR3 DNA follows: TGCGCCAGCAGCTTGAATCCCTCTGGAAACACCATATATTTT. Its translation is CASSLNPSGNTIYF.

This clonotype was observed many times. This rearrangement joins TRBV6-1 to TRBJ1-6, with 7 bases that match TRBD1. CDR1 MNHNS and CDR2 SASEGT come from the germline V gene. Trimming removed 5 bases from V and 6 bases from J; junction bases left unmatched: 7. This CDR3 spans 15 amino acids. The CDR3: CASSRNRDSNSPLHF. CDR3 bases: TGTGCCAGCAGTCGCAACCGGGACAGTAATTCACCCCTCCACTTT.

This clonotype was seen a handful of times. This chain uses TRBV6-5 with TRBJ2-7, with a weak D call TRBD2 (5 bases). Trimming cost V 3 bases and J 1 base, with 10 bases left between them. The CDR3 runs to 14 residues. Germline-derived CDR1 and CDR2 are MNHEY and SVGAGI. The chain's CDR3 is CASSYSAASYEQYV. DNA for the CDR3: TGTGCCAGCAGTTATAGCGCAGCTTCCTACGAGCAGTACGTC.

This clonotype was found many times. The chain is built from TRBV5-1 and TRBJ1-1; 7 bases map to TRBD1. V shed 0 bases and J 0 bases; nucleotides not matched to a gene: 2. The CDR3 is 15 residues long. Germline lookup yields CDR1 SGHRS and CDR2 YFSETQ. The CDR3 loop is CASSLVGTVNTEAFF. CDR3 DNA: TGCGCCAGCAGCTTGGTTGGGACAGTGAACACTGAAGCTTTCTTT. Complete variable domain (other parts from reference TRBV5-1 and TRBJ1-1): KAGVTQTPRYLIKTRGQQVTLSCSPISGHRSVSWYQQTPGQGLQFLFEYFSETQRNKGNFPGRFSGRQFSNSRSEMNVSTLELGDSALYLCASSLVGTVNTEAFFGQGTRLTVV.

This clonotype was observed a few times. This sequence joins TRBV27 and TRBJ1-5; D remains unclear. CDR1 and CDR2 (germline): MNHEY, SMNVEV (reference sequence). This CDR3 is built from 13 residues. Trimming pared 0 bases from V and 9 bases from J, leaving 9 bases between. Here the CDR3 reads CASSLSWNVPQHF. The CDR3 region has the DNA TGTGCCAGCAGTTTATCCTGGAATGTGCCCCAGCATTTT.

The CDR3: CASSLEQSNQPQHF. The CDR3 bases are TGTGCCAGCAGCTTGGAACAAAGCAATCAGCCCCAGCATTTT. The chain joins TRBV5-5 to TRBJ1-5; no definite D call. The germline CDR1 and CDR2 sequences are SGHKS and YYEKEE (reference sequence). With 0 bases removed from V and 1 base from J, the gap between germline ends came to 5 bases. The CDR3 loop spans 14 amino acids.

This chain joins TRBV4-1 and TRBJ1-6, with a tentative D call TRBD1 (5 bases). V gave up 8 bases and J gave up 5 bases, with 13 bases separating them. The CDR3 runs to 14 residues. Looked up from germline, CDR1 is MGHRA and CDR2 is YSYEKL. CDR3 region: CASHQGPNNSPLHF. The CDR3 region has the DNA TGCGCCAGCCACCAGGGCCCCAATAATTCACCCCTCCACTTT.

The chain recombines TRBV6-2 or TRBV6-3 with TRBJ1-1; D unclear. The V end lost 2 bases, the J end lost 1 base, and 8 bases lay between the germline ends. In germline, CDR1 is MNHEY, CDR2 SVGEGT. The CDR3 spans 14 residues. The DNA of the CDR3 is TGTGCCAGCAGTTACGCCGCTTCGAACACTGAAGCTTTCTTT. Amino acids: CASSYAASNTEAFF.

The chain has TRBV12-3 or TRBV12-4 and TRBJ2-4; 13 bases match TRBD2. The V and J ends lost 5 bases and 0 bases, in that order; junction bases with no gene match: 10. This CDR3 has 19 residues. The CDR3 loop is CASSTSGGAPILAKNIQYF. CDR3 DNA sequence: TGTGCCAGCAGTACTAGCGGGGGGGCCCCCATTCTAGCCAAAAACATTCAGTACTTC.

The V gene is TRBV4-1, the J gene TRBJ2-5; 8 bases match TRBD2. V trimming: 0 bases; J trimming: 7 bases; junction bases outside the gene matches: 7. The germline V gene encodes CDR1 MGHRA and CDR2 YSYEKL. CDR3 length equals 15 residues. The CDR3 region is CASSQEDPGRGTQYF. In DNA, the CDR3 is TGCGCCAGCAGCCAAGAAGACCCCGGGAGGGGGACCCAGTACTTC.

This clonotype was seen just once. The J gene is TRBJ1-2, the V gene TRBV11-2; 7 nucleotides align to TRBD1. The CDR3 is 18 residues long. Germline-derived CDR1 and CDR2 are SGHAT and FQNNGV. The J segment lost 2 bases and the V segment lost 0 bases, leaving 12 bases of the junction unmatched. This CDR3 reads CASSLDRGSGGLNYGYTF. The CDR3 nucleotides are TGTGCCAGCAGCTTAGATCGGGGGTCAGGGGGGCTCAACTATGGCTACACCTTC. Filled out from reference TRBV11-2 and TRBJ1-2, the complete variable domain reads EAGVAQSPRYKIIEKRQSVAFWCNPISGHATLYWYQQILGQGPKLLIQFQNNGVVDDSQLPKDRFSAERLKGVDSTLKIQPAKLEDSAVYLCASSLDRGSGGLNYGYTFGSGTRLTVV.

The chain carries TRBV12-3 or TRBV12-4 and TRBJ2-3; 7 nucleotides align to TRBD2. The CDR3 is 17 amino acids. J lost 0 bases, V lost 4 bases, and 10 bases had no gene match. The CDR3 bases are TGTGCCAGCAGTTCCGGGGTGGCGGGGGTGAGCACAGATACGCAGTATTTT. Translated, it gives CASSSGVAGVSTDTQYF.

The chain uses TRBV5-6 and TRBJ2-3, with 8 nucleotides matching TRBD2. CDR1 and CDR2 from the germline V gene are SGHDT and YYEEEE. V gave up 1 base and J gave up 2 bases; unmatched junction bases: 6. The CDR3 is made up of 16 amino acids. The CDR3 loop reads CASSLIPAGDTDTQYF. The CDR3 region has the DNA TGTGCCAGCAGCTTGATTCCAGCGGGGGACACAGATACGCAGTATTTT.

The chain combines TRBV15 with TRBJ2-3, with TRBD1 matching 9 bases. CDR1 LNHNV and CDR2 YYDKDF come from the germline V gene (reference sequence). The CDR3 has 15 residues. The V segment lost 1 base and the J segment 2 bases; nucleotides outside the gene matches: 1. CDR3 in DNA: TGTGCCACCAGCAGAGGGGACAGGGACACAGATACGCAGTATTTT. Residues: CATSRGDRDTDTQYF.

The V call is TRBV12-3 or TRBV12-4, the J call TRBJ1-5; D is unclear. This CDR3 is 13 amino acids long. Deletions cut 0 bases from V and 4 bases from J, with 4 bases between. The CDR3 region has the DNA TGTGCCAGCAGTTTAGCGCAGAATCAGCCCCAGCATTTT. Translating gives CASSLAQNQPQHF.

The genes are TRBV7-3 and TRBJ2-1; 7 bases are a match to TRBD1. Germline V lookup: CDR1 SGHTA, CDR2 FQGTGA. This CDR3 spans 16 amino acids. Trimming cost V 5 bases and J 5 bases; bases outside gene matches: 12. CDR3 sequence (DNA): TGTGCCAGCAGCCCCGACCCGGGACAGAGAAACAATGAGCAGTTCTTC. Translated, it gives CASSPDPGQRNNEQFF.